This T cell receptor beta chain was sequenced in a study of high-grade serous ovarian cancer treatment subgroups. This table comes from immunoSEQ multiplex PCR, and its TCRdb copy is limited to in-frame clones, with some not included. Counted here are 8,800 or so clones, about two thirds occurring once; the ten biggest clones make up roughly 10%. Germline CDR1 is SEHNR and CDR2 is FQNEAQ (reference sequence). The CDR3 covers 16 residues. V was cut by 0 bases and J by 4 bases, with 13 bases left in between. Tumor samples were taken before definitive surgery or chemotherapy. The chain combines TRBV7-9 with TRBJ2-4; the D is unclear. The specimen sequenced was tumor tissue. The receptor was derived from a human donor with high-grade serous ovarian cancer. This chain's CDR3 is CASSLATRSFKNIQYF. DNA of the CDR3: TGTGCCAGCAGCTTAGCGACGCGGAGCTTTAAAAACATTCAGTACTTC.